A single T cell receptor (beta chain) is shown here with its context. The data originate from a study of blood T cell repertoires in COVID-19. Background on the study: Sample material is recorded as cDNA or gDNA derived from T cells, B-cell-depleted T cells, or PBMCs.

Trimming left V 2 bases short and J 15 bases short, with 14 bases between. The CDR3 contains 12 residues. Per the germline V gene, CDR1 is SGHTA and CDR2 is FQGNSA. The data were produced by immunoSEQ multiplex PCR, yet TCRdb's version contains in-frame clones alone and is incomplete. The sample shows around 400,000 clones, about nine tenths of them seen only once. The sequence came from a woman in her thirties who had recovered from COVID-19. This chain joins TRBV7-2 and TRBJ2-1; D remains ambiguous. Sequencing was done on a sample of PBMCs or T cells enriched from blood (not recorded which). The CDR3 here is CASSLKRLEWFF. The CDR3 DNA reads as TGTGCCAGCAGCTTAAAGAGGCTAGAGTGGTTCTTC.